This T cell receptor (beta chain) was recovered during a study of cytomegalovirus exposure and HLA in healthy donors. Researchers ran the PCR with 60 Vbeta and 13 Jbeta primers. The table came from immunoSEQ multiplex PCR; TCRdb's copy has only in-frame clones and leaves some out. Of 200,000 or so clones detected, 82% appear once; the ten largest clones hold 0.098%. V lost 9 bases to trimming and J lost 6 bases, with 12 bases between them. Germline V gives CDR1 LNHDA, CDR2 SQIVND (reference sequence). The CDR3 is 13 amino acids. This TCR derives from a boy between 2 and 10 years old in good health and CMV-seronegative. The V gene is TRBV19, the J gene TRBJ1-6; D gene unclear. Sequenced: PBMCs. As DNA, the CDR3 is TGTGCCAGCCTTTCCGGGGTTAATTCACCCCTCCACTTT. It codes for CASLSGVNSPLHF.